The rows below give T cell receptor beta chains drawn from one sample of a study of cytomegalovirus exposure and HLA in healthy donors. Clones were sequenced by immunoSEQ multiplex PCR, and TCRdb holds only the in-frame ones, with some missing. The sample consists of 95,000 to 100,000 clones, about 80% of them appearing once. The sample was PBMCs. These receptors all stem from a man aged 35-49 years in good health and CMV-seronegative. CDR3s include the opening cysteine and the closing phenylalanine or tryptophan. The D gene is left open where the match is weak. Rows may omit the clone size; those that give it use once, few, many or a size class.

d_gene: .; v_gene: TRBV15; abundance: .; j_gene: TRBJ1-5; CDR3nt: TGTGCCACCAGCAGAGATCGGGGGATGGAGCCCCAGCATTTT; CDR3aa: CATSRDRGMEPQHF
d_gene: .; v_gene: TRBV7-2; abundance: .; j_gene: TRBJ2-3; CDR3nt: TGTGCCAGCAGCCTTAGAGGCGGCGCAGATACGCAGTATTTT; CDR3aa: CASSLRGGADTQYF
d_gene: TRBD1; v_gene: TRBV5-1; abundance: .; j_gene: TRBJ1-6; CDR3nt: TGCGCCAGCAGCCCTGTGGGACAGGGAGGAAATTCACCCCTCCACTTT; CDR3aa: CASSPVGQGGNSPLHF
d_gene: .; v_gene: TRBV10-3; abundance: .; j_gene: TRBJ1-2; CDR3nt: TGTGCCATCAGTACCCCAGATAACTATGGCTACACCTTC; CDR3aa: CAISTPDNYGYTF
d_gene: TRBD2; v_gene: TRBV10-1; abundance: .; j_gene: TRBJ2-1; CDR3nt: TGCGCCAGCAGTGATTCCCCACTAGCGGGTCTCAATGAGCAGTTCTTC; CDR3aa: CASSDSPLAGLNEQFF
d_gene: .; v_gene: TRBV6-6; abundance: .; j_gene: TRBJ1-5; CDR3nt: TGTGCCCACGGCGCGGTTGGCAATCAGCCCCAGCATTTT; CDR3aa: CAHGAVGNQPQHF
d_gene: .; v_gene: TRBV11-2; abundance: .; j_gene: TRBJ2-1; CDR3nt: TGTGCCAGCAGTCTAACCAATGAGCAGTTCTTC; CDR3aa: CASSLTNEQFF
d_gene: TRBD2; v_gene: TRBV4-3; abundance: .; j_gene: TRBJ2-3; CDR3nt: TGCGCCAGCAGCCAAGGCCCTAGCGGGGCCACAGATACGCAGTATTTT; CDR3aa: CASSQGPSGATDTQYF
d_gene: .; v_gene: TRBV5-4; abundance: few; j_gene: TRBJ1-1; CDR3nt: TGTGCCAGCAGCTTGGCGGGACAATTAGGAAACACTGAAGCTTTCTTT; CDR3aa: CASSLAGQLGNTEAFF
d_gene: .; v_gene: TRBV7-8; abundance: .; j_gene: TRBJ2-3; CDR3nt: TGTGCCAGCAGCTTGGGGCCTTTGAGGACAGATACGCAGTATTTT; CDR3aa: CASSLGPLRTDTQYF
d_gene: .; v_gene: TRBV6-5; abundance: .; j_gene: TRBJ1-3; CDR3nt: TGTGCCAGCAGACAGGGAGACACCATATATTTT; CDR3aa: CASRQGDTIYF
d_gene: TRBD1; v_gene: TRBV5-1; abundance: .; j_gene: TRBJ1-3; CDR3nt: TGCGCCAGCAGCTTGGAAGGGGGCTGGGGCTCTGGAAACACCATATATTTT; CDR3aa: CASSLEGGWGSGNTIYF
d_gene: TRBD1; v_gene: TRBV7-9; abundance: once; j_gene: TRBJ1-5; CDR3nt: TGTGCCAGCAGCTTAGCTAAGACAGGGGACCAGCCCCAGCATTTT; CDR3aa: CASSLAKTGDQPQHF
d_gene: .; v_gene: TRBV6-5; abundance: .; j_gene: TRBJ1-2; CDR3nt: TGTGCCAGCAGTTCCGGGGGCTATGGCTACACCTTC; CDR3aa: CASSSGGYGYTF
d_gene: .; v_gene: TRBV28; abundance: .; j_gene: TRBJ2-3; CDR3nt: TGTGCCAGCAGCCAACTGGACTACTCAGTGCGGGATACGCAGTATTTT; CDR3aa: CASSQLDYSVRDTQYF
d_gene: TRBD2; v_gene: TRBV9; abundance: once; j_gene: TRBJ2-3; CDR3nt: TGTGCCAGCAGCGTAAATCCAGGACTAGCGGGGGGCACAGATACGCAGTATTTT; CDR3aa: CASSVNPGLAGGTDTQYF
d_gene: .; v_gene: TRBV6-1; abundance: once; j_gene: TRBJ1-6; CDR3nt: TGTGCCAGCAGTGAAGCGGTAAATATGTTCAGTGCCAGGGAATCCCCCCTCCACTTT; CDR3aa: CASSEAVNMFSARESPLHF
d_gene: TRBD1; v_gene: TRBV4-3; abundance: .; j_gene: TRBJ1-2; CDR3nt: TGCGCCAGCAGCCAAGAGACAGGGACCTATGGCTACACCTTC; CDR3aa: CASSQETGTYGYTF
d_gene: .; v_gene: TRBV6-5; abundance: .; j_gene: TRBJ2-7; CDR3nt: TGTGCCAGCAGTCCCGGGGACTCTTTGGCTCCGTACTTC; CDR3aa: CASSPGDSLAPYF
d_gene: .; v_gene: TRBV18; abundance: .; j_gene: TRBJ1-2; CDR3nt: TGTGCCAGCTCACAAACAGGGTCAACTAACTATGGCTACACCTTC; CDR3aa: CASSQTGSTNYGYTF
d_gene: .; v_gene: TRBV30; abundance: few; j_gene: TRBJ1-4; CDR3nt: TGTGCCTGGAGGGCCGGGACTTACGAAAAACTGTTTTTT; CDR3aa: CAWRAGTYEKLFF
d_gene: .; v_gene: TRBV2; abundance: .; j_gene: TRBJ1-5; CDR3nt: TGTGCCAGCAGCTATGGGGACTTCGATCAGCCCCAGCATTTT; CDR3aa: CASSYGDFDQPQHF
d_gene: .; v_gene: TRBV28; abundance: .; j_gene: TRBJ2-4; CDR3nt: TGTGCCAGCAGTCTAGGGGTAGCCAAAAACATTCAGTACTTC; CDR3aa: CASSLGVAKNIQYF
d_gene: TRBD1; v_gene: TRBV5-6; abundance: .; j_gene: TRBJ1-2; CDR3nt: TGTGCCAGCAGCTCAGCTCTAAGGGACACAGGGGGGGACTATGGCTACACCTTC; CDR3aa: CASSSALRDTGGDYGYTF
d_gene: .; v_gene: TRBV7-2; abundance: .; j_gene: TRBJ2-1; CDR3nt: TGTGCCAGCAGCTTAGCAGGGGGGGAGGGGAATGAGCAGTTCTTC; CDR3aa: CASSLAGGEGNEQFF
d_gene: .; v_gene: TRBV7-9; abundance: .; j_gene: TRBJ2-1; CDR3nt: TGTGCCAGCAGCCCGACAGTCTCCTACAATGAGCAGTTCTTC; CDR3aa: CASSPTVSYNEQFF
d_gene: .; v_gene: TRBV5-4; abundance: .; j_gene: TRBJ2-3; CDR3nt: TGTGCCAGCAGCTTGCGGGGCACAGATACGCAGTATTTT; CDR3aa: CASSLRGTDTQYF
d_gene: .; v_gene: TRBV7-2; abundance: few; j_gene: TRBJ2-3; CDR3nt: TGTGCCAGCAGCCTAATTAGTTCAGATACGCAGTATTTT; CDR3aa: CASSLISSDTQYF